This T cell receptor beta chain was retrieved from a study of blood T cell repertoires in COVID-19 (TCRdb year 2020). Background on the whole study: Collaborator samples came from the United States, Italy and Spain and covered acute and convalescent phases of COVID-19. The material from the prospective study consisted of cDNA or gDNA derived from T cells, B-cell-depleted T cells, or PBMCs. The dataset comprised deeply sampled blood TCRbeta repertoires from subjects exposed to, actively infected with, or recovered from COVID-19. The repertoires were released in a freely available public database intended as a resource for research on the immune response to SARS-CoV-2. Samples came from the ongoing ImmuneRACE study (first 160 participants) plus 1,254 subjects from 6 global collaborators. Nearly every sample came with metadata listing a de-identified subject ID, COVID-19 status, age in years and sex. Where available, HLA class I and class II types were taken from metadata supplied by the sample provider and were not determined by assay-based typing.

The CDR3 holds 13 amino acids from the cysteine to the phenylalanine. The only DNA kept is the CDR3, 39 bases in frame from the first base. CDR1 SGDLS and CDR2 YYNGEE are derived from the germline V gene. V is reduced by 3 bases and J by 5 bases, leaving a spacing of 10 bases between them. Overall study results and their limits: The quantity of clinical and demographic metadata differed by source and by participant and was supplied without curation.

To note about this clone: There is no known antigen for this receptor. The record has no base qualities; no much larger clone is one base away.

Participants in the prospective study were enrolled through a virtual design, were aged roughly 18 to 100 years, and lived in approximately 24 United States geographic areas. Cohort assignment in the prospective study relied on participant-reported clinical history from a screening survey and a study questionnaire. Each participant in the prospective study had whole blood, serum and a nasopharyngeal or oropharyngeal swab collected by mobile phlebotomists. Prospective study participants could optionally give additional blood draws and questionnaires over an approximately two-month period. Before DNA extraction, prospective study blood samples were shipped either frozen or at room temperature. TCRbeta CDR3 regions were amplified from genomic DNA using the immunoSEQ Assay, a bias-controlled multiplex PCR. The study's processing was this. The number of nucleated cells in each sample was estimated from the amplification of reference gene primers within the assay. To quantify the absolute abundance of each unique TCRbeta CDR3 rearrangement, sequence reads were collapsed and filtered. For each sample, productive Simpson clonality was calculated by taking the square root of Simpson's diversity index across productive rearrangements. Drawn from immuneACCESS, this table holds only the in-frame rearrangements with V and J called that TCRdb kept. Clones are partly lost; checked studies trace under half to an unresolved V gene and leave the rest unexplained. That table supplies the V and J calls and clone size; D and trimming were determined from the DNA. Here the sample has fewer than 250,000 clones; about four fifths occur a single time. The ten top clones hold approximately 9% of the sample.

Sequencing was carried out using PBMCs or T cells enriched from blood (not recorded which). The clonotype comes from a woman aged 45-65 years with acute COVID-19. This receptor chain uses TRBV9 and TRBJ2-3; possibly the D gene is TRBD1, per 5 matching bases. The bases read TGTGCCAGCAGCGGGGGCCCGGGAGATACGCAGTATTTT. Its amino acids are CASSGGPGDTQYF. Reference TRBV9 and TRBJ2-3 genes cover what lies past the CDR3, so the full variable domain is DSGVTQTPKHLITATGQRVTLRCSPRSGDLSVYWYQQSLDQGLQFLIQYYNGEERAKGNILERFSAQQFPDLHSELNLSSLELGDSALYFCASSGGPGDTQYFGPGTRLTVL.